These 4 T cell receptor beta chains came from one sample sequenced in a study of blood T cell repertoires in COVID-19. Libraries were prepared by immunoSEQ multiplex PCR; TCRdb keeps only in-frame clonotypes and omits some of them. Of under 150,000 clones detected, almost 85% appear once; the ten largest clones hold about 13%. The source material was peripheral blood. The receptor source for this set is a human donor in a cohort sampled during active COVID-19.

V usage is TRBV7-9 and J usage is TRBJ2-7; TRBD1 matches 8 bases. The CDR3 has 14 amino acids. CDR1 is SEHNR and CDR2 is FQNEAQ in the germline V gene (reference sequence). V was pared by 1 base and J by 4 bases, with 3 bases of the junction left unmatched. The CDR3 here is CASSLGQGNYEQYF. Here the CDR3 DNA reads TGTGCCAGCAGCTTAGGACAGGGGAATTACGAGCAGTACTTC.

This clone was found once. V and J are TRBV7-2 and TRBJ1-4; 8 bases agree with TRBD1. Germline V CDR1 and CDR2: SGHTA, FQGNSA. The ends lost 5 bases at V and 12 bases at J; junction bases unmatched: 5. The CDR3 runs to 12 residues. CDR3 in DNA: TGTGCCAGCAGCACCTACAGGGGGGAACTGTTTTTT. Translated, it gives CASSTYRGELFF. The whole variable domain, remainder taken from reference TRBV7-2 and TRBJ1-4, is GAGVSQSPSNKVTEKGKDVELRCDPISGHTALYWYRQSLGQGLEFLIYFQGNSAPDKSGLPSDRFSAERTGGSVSTLTIQRTQQEDSAVYLCASSTYRGELFFGSGTQLSVL.

The gene calls are TRBV5-4 and TRBJ1-2, with 8 bases matching TRBD1. The length of the CDR3 is 14 residues. V was clipped by 0 bases and J by 7 bases; unmatched bases: 5. Germline assignment: CDR1 SGHNT and CDR2 YYREEE (reference sequence). CDR3 protein: CASSLDRGAGGYTF. CDR3 nucleotides: TGTGCCAGCAGCTTGGACAGGGGGGCAGGTGGCTACACCTTC.

This chain joins TRBV28 and TRBJ1-5, with D unresolved. The CDR3 has 14 residues. The V gene's germline CDR1 is MDHEN and CDR2 SYDVKM. The V end was cut by 3 bases, the J end by 3 bases, with 9 bases between. The CDR3 region is CASSFVQTNQPQHF. The CDR3 coding sequence is TGTGCCAGCAGTTTCGTACAAACCAATCAGCCCCAGCATTTT.